This T cell receptor beta chain was found in a study of blood T cells in healthy people across ages. Alongside a J-beta primer mix, a sample-barcoded 5' primer served in a second PCR lasting roughly 7 to 11 cycles. Via MiXCR, TCRdb re-called the 5' RACE reads, giving one row per CDR3 protein. The data hold 1.8 million or so distinct CDR3 sequences, with about 39% observed a single time. Sample: blood. The clonotype comes from a human donor in good health.

CDR3 nucleotide sequence: TGCAGTGCTAGAGATCTCTATAAGGCGTCCAGCGAGCAGTACTTC. Its protein product is CSARDLYKASSEQYF. V gene TRBV20-1 combines with J gene TRBJ2-4; D not certain. The better agreement between TRBJ2-7 and the DNA end casts doubt on the J call. The CDR3 runs to 15 residues. The germline V gene has CDR1 DFQATT and CDR2 SNEGSKA (reference sequence).